Listed below are T cell receptor beta chains from one sample, sequenced in a study of prognosis after radiotherapy for stage I lung cancer. MiXCR, run by TCRdb on the multiplex PCR reads, gives a single entry per CDR3 protein. The sample includes about 18,000 distinct CDR3 sequences, roughly 55% seen only once; the top ten take roughly 29%. Sequencing used PBMCs, obtained before or after stereotactic body radiation therapy (not recorded which). The receptors derive from a donor aged 50 or older with non-small cell lung cancer. The conserved cysteine and the conserved F or W are not part of the CDR3 here. Fields, in order: CDR3 protein, J gene, V gene.

CDR3aa: ASSLAVAGVADTQY; j_gene: TRBJ2-3; v_gene: TRBV5-1
CDR3aa: AWTLPGPGGGYT; j_gene: TRBJ1-2; v_gene: TRBV30
CDR3aa: ASRESSYEQY; j_gene: TRBJ2-7; v_gene: TRBV2
CDR3aa: ASSLELADGELF; j_gene: TRBJ2-2; v_gene: TRBV11-2
CDR3aa: ATIRGADMQY; j_gene: TRBJ2-3; v_gene: TRBV15
CDR3aa: ASSHMRVFGSFTGELF; j_gene: TRBJ2-2; v_gene: TRBV7-8
CDR3aa: ASLGSLNTGELF; j_gene: TRBJ2-2; v_gene: TRBV11-3
CDR3aa: AISESGRNHEQY; j_gene: TRBJ2-7; v_gene: TRBV10-3
CDR3aa: ATSIPQGGGGARKTQY; j_gene: TRBJ2-5; v_gene: TRBV15
CDR3aa: ASSSSGTRNSPLH; j_gene: TRBJ1-6; v_gene: TRBV11-3
CDR3aa: SARDRNYNEQF; j_gene: TRBJ2-1; v_gene: TRBV20-1
CDR3aa: ASRTGANNQPQH; j_gene: TRBJ1-5; v_gene: TRBV2
CDR3aa: ASSLGTSGSKQF; j_gene: TRBJ2-1; v_gene: TRBV6-1
CDR3aa: SVMRQINTEAF; j_gene: TRBJ1-1; v_gene: TRBV29-1
CDR3aa: ASSLTGTGSNEQF; j_gene: TRBJ2-1; v_gene: TRBV28
CDR3aa: ASSYHKSRASGYEQY; j_gene: TRBJ2-7; v_gene: TRBV6-5
CDR3aa: ASSAGTSGSYEQY; j_gene: TRBJ2-7; v_gene: TRBV11-2
CDR3aa: ASSLVAVDYGYT; j_gene: TRBJ1-2; v_gene: TRBV5-1
CDR3aa: ASSYRLDNQPHH; j_gene: TRBJ1-5; v_gene: TRBV6-5
CDR3aa: ASSPPMIKSVELF; j_gene: TRBJ2-2; v_gene: TRBV6-1
CDR3aa: SVEEGSGRQETQY; j_gene: TRBJ2-5; v_gene: TRBV29-1
CDR3aa: ASTLQGGGEQY; j_gene: TRBJ2-7; v_gene: TRBV27
CDR3aa: ASSDRGLAGYNEQF; j_gene: TRBJ2-1; v_gene: TRBV6-4
CDR3aa: SARWPQDTQY; j_gene: TRBJ2-3; v_gene: TRBV20-1
CDR3aa: ASSHPRTGNNEQF; j_gene: TRBJ2-1; v_gene: TRBV6-1
CDR3aa: ASSLVQGASNEQF; j_gene: TRBJ2-1; v_gene: TRBV7-2
CDR3aa: ASSEWGQANTEAF; j_gene: TRBJ1-1; v_gene: TRBV6-1
CDR3aa: ASSRQGWYGYT; j_gene: TRBJ1-2; v_gene: TRBV11-2
CDR3aa: ASSGQGTSGANVLT; j_gene: TRBJ2-6; v_gene: TRBV6-1
CDR3aa: ASTLWREKLF; j_gene: TRBJ1-4; v_gene: TRBV27
CDR3aa: ASSTKRRTSYNEQF; j_gene: TRBJ2-1; v_gene: TRBV12-3/TRBV12-4
CDR3aa: ASTDRGFGETQY; j_gene: TRBJ2-5; v_gene: TRBV6-2/TRBV6-3
CDR3aa: ASINRLYSPLH; j_gene: TRBJ1-6; v_gene: TRBV6-1
CDR3aa: ASSFGRGNSPLH; j_gene: TRBJ1-6; v_gene: TRBV12-3/TRBV12-4
CDR3aa: SARAEETQY; j_gene: TRBJ2-5; v_gene: TRBV20-1
CDR3aa: ASSGLAGDKETQY; j_gene: TRBJ2-5; v_gene: TRBV19
CDR3aa: ASGLPLQWESGYT; j_gene: TRBJ1-2; v_gene: TRBV12-5
CDR3aa: ASSERRRNSYNEQF; j_gene: TRBJ2-1; v_gene: TRBV2
CDR3aa: ASSTRNLGGNYGYT; j_gene: TRBJ1-2; v_gene: TRBV19
CDR3aa: ASSLDLLAGVSDEQF; j_gene: TRBJ2-1; v_gene: TRBV11-2
CDR3aa: SATRTAGPTDTQY; j_gene: TRBJ2-3; v_gene: TRBV20-1
CDR3aa: ATTPRKRDGQGGPYEQY; j_gene: TRBJ2-7; v_gene: TRBV10-3
CDR3aa: ASSSGTGRGEKLF; j_gene: TRBJ1-4; v_gene: TRBV11-2
CDR3aa: ASSLSGWETQY; j_gene: TRBJ2-5; v_gene: TRBV11-3
CDR3aa: AYGQANQPQH; j_gene: TRBJ1-5; v_gene: TRBV30
CDR3aa: ASSYGGTSGRNEQF; j_gene: TRBJ2-1; v_gene: TRBV6-2/TRBV6-3
CDR3aa: ASSQGRTGVEQY; j_gene: TRBJ2-7; v_gene: TRBV3-1
CDR3aa: ASGPQETQY; j_gene: TRBJ2-5; v_gene: TRBV5-1
CDR3aa: ASRQSGTSTEAF; j_gene: TRBJ1-1; v_gene: TRBV7-8
CDR3aa: ASSATGNSNQPQH; j_gene: TRBJ1-5; v_gene: TRBV6-1
CDR3aa: ASSAPTVDEQF; j_gene: TRBJ2-1; v_gene: TRBV12-3/TRBV12-4